This T cell receptor (beta chain) comes out of a study of vaccination and CD4 T cells after COVID-19. As regards this clonotype: The antigen remains unidentified.

CDR3 length: 15 residues. Cultured CD4+ T cell DNA was sequenced using the Oncomine TCR Beta short-read assay. TCRdb re-called the PCR reads with MiXCR, one entry per CDR3 protein. The table lists 7,000 to 10,000 distinct CDR3 sequences, roughly 60% of them singletons, with 30% to 40% in the top ten. Described treatment: roughly 10-day PBMC culture with coronavirus spike peptide pools or control peptides (ViraFEST assay). The chain is built from TRBV21-1 and TRBJ1-2; the tabulated D call, TRBD1, remains unverified against the DNA. TRBV21-1 is tagged as a pseudogene. Sequencing was performed on CD4+ T cells from blood, cultured in vitro. The clonotype comes from a human donor who had recovered from COVID-19. The CDR3 DNA reads TGTGCCAGCAGTCTTTCAGAGACAGAAGACTATGGCTACACCTTC. This encodes CASSLSETEDYGYTF.